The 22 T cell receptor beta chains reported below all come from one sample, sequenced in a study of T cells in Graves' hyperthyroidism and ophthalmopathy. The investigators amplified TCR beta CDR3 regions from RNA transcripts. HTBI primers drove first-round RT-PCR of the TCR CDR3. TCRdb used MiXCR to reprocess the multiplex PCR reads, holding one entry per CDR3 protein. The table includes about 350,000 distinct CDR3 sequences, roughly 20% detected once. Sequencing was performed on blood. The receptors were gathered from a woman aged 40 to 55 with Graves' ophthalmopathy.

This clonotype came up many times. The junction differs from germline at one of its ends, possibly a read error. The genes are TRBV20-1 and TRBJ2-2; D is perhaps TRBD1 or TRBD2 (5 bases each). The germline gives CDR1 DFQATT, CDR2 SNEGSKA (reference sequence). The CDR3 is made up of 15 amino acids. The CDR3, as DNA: TGCAGTGCTAGAGATTCACCGGTAGGGACCGCGGAGCTGTTTTTT. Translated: CSARDSPVGTAELFF.

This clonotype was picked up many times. Here the CDR3 reads CASMGRYEQYF. CDR3 nucleotides: TGTGCCAGCATGGGGAGATACGAGCAGTACTTC. The rearrangement links TRBV28 to TRBJ2-7; the D gene is possibly TRBD2 (5 bases). The CDR3 totals 11 residues. Between the trimmed V and J ends, which lost 7 bases and 4 bases, there was a span of 8 bases. Per germline, CDR1 MDHEN and CDR2 SYDVKM. The variable domain in full, with the rest retrieved from reference TRBV28 and TRBJ2-7, is DVKVTQSSRYLVKRTGEKVFLECVQDMDHENMFWYRQDPGLGLRLIYFSYDVKMKEKGDIPEGYSVSREKKERFSLILESASTNQTSMYLCASMGRYEQYFGPGTRLTVT.

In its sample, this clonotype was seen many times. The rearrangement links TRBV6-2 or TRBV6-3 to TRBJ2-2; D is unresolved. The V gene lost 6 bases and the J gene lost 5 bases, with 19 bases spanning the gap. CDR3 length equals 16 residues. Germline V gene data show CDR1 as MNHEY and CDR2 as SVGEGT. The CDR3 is CASSLRPSIGTGELFF. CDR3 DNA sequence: TGTGCCAGCAGCCTCCGTCCCTCTATAGGGACCGGGGAGCTGTTTTTT.

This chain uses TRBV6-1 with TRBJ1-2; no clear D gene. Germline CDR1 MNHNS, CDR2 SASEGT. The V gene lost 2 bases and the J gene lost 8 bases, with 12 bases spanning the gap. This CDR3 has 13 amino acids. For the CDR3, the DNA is TGTGCCAGCAGTGAATCATGGGGAAGCGGCTACACCTTC. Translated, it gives CASSESWGSGYTF.

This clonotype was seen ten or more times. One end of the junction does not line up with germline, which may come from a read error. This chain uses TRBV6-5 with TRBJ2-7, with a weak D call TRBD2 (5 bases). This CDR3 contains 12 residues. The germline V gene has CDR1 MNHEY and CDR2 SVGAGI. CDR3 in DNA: TGTGCCAGCAGCCCAGAACAGCGTCAGAGGGACTTC. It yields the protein CASSPEQRQRDF.

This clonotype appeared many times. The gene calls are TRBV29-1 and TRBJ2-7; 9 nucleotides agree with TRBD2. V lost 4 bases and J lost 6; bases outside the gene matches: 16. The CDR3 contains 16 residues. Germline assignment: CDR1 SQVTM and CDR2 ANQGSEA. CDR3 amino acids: CSVVRGLAGTSGEQYF. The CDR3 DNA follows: TGCAGCGTTGTTCGGGGTCTAGCGGGAACTAGTGGCGAGCAGTACTTC.

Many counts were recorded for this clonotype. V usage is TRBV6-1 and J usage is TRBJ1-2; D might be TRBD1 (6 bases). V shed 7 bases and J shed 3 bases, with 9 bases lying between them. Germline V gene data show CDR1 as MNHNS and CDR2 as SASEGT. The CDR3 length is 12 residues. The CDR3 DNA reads TGTGCCAGCACGGACAGCTACTATGGCTACACCTTC. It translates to CASTDSYYGYTF.

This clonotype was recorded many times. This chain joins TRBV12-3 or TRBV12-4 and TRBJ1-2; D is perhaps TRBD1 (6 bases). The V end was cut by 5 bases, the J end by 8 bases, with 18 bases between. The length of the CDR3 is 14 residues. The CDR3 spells CASSPRGGLTGYTF. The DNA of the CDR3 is TGTGCCAGCAGTCCGCGGGGGGGCCTGACGGGCTACACCTTC.

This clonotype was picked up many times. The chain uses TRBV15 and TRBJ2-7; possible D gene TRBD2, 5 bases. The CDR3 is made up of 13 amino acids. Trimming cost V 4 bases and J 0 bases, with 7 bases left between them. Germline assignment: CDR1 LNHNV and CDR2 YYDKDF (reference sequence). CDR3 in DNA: TGTGCCACCAGCATCGGGAACTCCTACGAGCAGTACTTC. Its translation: CATSIGNSYEQYF.

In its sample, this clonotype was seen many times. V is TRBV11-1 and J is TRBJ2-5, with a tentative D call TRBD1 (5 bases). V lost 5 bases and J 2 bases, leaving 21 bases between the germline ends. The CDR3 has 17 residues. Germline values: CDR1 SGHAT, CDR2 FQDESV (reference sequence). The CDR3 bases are TGTGCCAGCAGCCGTTACAGGATCGGACGTCAGCAAGAGACCCAGTACTTC. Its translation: CASSRYRIGRQQETQYF.

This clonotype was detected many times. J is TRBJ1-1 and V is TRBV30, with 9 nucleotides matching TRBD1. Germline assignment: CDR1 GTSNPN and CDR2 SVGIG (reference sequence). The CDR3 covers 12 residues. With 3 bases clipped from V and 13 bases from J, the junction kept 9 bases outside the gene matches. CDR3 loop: CAWRPTGGTVFF. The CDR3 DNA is TGTGCCTGGAGGCCTACAGGGGGCACGGTTTTCTTT.

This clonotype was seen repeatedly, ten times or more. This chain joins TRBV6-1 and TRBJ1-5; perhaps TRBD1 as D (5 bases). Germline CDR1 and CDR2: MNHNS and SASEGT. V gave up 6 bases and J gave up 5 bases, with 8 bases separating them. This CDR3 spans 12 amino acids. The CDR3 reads CASRVGDQPQHF. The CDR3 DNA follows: TGTGCCAGCAGAGTGGGGGATCAGCCCCAGCATTTT.

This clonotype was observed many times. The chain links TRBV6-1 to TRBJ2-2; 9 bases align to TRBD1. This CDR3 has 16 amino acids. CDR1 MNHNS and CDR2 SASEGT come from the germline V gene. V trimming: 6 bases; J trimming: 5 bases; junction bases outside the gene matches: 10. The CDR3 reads CASRGQGAVRTGELFF. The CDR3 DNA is TGTGCCAGCAGGGGACAGGGCGCTGTTAGAACCGGGGAGCTGTTTTTT.

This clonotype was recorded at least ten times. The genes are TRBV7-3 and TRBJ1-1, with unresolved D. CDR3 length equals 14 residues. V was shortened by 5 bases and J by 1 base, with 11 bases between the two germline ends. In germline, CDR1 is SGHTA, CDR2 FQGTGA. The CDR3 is CASSLGATNTEAFF. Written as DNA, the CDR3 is TGTGCCAGCAGCCTCGGCGCAACGAACACTGAAGCTTTCTTT.

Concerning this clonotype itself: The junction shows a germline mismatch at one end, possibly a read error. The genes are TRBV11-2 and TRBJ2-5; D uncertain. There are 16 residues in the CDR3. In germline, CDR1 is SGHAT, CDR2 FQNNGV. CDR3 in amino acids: CASSLAARRREEAQYF. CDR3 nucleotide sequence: TGTGCCAGCAGCTTAGCGGCGAGGAGACGAGAAGAGGCCCAGTACTTC.

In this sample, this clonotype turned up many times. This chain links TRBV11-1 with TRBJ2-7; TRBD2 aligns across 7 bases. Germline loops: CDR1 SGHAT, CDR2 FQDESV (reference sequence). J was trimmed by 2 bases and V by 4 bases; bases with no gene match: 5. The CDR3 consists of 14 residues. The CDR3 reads CASSSRTRPYEQYF. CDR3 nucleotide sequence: TGTGCCAGCAGCTCAAGGACTAGACCCTACGAGCAGTACTTC.

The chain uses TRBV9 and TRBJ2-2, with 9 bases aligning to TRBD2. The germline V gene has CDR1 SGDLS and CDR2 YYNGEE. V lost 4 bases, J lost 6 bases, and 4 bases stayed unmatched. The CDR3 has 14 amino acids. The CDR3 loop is CASSPRLAAGELFF. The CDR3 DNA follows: TGTGCCAGCAGCCCCCGACTAGCGGCCGGGGAGCTGTTTTTT. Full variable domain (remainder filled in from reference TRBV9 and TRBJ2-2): DSGVTQTPKHLITATGQRVTLRCSPRSGDLSVYWYQQSLDQGLQFLIQYYNGEERAKGNILERFSAQQFPDLHSELNLSSLELGDSALYFCASSPRLAAGELFFGEGSRLTVL.

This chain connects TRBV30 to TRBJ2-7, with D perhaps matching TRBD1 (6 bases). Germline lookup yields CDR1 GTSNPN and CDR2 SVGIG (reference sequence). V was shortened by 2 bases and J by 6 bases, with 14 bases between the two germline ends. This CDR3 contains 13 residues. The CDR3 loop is CAWSQVAGAEQYF. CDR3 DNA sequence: TGTGCCTGGAGTCAGGTGGCAGGGGCCGAGCAGTACTTC. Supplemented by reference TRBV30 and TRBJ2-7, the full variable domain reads SQTIHQWPATLVQPVGSPLSLECTVEGTSNPNLYWYRQAAGRGLQLLFYSVGIGQISSEVPQNLSASRPQDRQFILSSKKLLLSDSGFYLCAWSQVAGAEQYFGPGTRLTVT.

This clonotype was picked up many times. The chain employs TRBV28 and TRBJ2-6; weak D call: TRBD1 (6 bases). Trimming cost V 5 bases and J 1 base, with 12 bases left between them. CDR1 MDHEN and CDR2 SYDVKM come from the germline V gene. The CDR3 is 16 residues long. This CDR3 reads CASSGGHLSGANVLTF. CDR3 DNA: TGTGCCAGCAGTGGGGGACACTTGTCTGGGGCCAACGTCCTGACTTTC.

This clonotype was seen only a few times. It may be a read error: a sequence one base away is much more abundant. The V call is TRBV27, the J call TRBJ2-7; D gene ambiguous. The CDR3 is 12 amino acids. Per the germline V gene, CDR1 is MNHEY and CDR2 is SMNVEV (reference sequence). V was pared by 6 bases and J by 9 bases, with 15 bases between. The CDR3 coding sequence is TGTGCCAGCAGAACCCTGACCAGTCGGCAGTACTTC. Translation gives CASRTLTSRQYF.

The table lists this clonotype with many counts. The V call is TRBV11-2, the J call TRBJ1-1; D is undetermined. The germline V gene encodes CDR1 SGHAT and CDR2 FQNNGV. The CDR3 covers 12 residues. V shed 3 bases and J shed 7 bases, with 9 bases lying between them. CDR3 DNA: TGTGCCAGCAGCTTTGAAGGGTTTGAAGCTTTCTTT. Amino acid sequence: CASSFEGFEAFF.

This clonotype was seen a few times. CDR3 residues: CAIGNSPLHF. CDR3 sequence (DNA): TGTGCCATAGGAAATTCACCCCTCCACTTT. The rearrangement links TRBV10-3 to TRBJ1-6; D is unresolved. Germline loops: CDR1 ENHRY, CDR2 SYGVKD. The CDR3 length is 10 residues. V was clipped by 9 bases and J by 7 bases, with 4 bases between them.